What follows are 28 T cell receptor beta chains derived from one specimen sequenced in a study of human T cells and chemical hapten exposure (dated by TCRdb to about 2021). The meaning of the sample's time point label: patch test 2, 6 weeks after DPC sensitization. This specimen's treatment or condition label, interpreted: therapeutic diphenylcyclopropenone sensitization with weekly scalp DPC. The receptor library was made with RACE. Sequenced using a NextSeq 500. TCRdb took the public reads, trimmed them with fastp at Q25, ran MiXCR for clone calling and kept in-frame beta chains. CDR3 protein duplicates are merged, each entry listing the most common genes and DNA. Across this sample there are tens of thousands of distinct CDR3 sequences, with approximately 10% seen only once. The ten most abundant clones make up around 6.8% of the sample. The sample here was whole blood, taken in connection with sensitization to the hapten diphenylcyclopropenone (DPC). The receptors shown here come from a woman in her forties or fifties with alopecia areata. Some clones in this sample may be carry-over from other donors' samples.

This clonotype appeared a few times. The V and J genes are TRBV19 and TRBJ1-5, with 7 bases matching TRBD1. CDR1 and CDR2 from the germline V gene are LNHDA and SQIVND (reference sequence). The CDR3 loop spans 18 amino acids. V was clipped by 5 bases and J by 6 bases; unmatched bases: 19. The CDR3 DNA reads TGTGCCAGTAGTCGAGAAACGGGACAGCCGGTTGTTGGTCAGCCCCAGCATTTT. It encodes CASSRETGQPVVGQPQHF.

The V gene is TRBV5-4, the J gene TRBJ2-6; tentatively, D is TRBD1 (6 bases). The CDR3 is 17 residues long. The V gene lost 4 bases and the J gene lost 1 base, with 15 bases spanning the gap. Germline CDR1 reads SGHNT; CDR2 reads YYREEE (reference sequence). CDR3 DNA: TGTGCCAGCAGCCGGGGCAGGGGTGGTTCTGGGGCCAACGTCCTGACTTTC. It codes for CASSRGRGGSGANVLTF.

This clonotype has only a few counts. The chain couples TRBV6-1 to TRBJ1-6; TRBD1 matches 7 bases. The germline gives CDR1 MNHNS, CDR2 SASEGT. V shed 2 bases and J 7 bases; nucleotides not matched to a gene: 11. The CDR3 contains 17 residues. CDR3 nucleotide sequence: TGTGCCAGCAGTGAATTCAGGGCGACAGGGACGAATTCACCCCTCCACTTT. The encoded protein is CASSEFRATGTNSPLHF.

This chain joins TRBV7-9 and TRBJ1-2, with a weak D call TRBD1 (6 bases). The CDR3 is 13 residues long. Trimming removed 5 bases from V and 3 bases from J, with 10 bases in between. Germline V lookup: CDR1 SEHNR, CDR2 FQNEAQ (reference sequence). In nucleotides, the CDR3 is TGTGCCAGCAGCCACGGGGGCTACTATGGCTACACCTTC. As protein: CASSHGGYYGYTF.

This clonotype was counted ten times or more. This chain joins TRBV5-1 and TRBJ1-1; D not resolved. The CDR3 consists of 13 residues. V dropped 4 bases and J dropped 2 bases, with 9 bases sitting between them. Germline loops: CDR1 SGHRS, CDR2 YFSETQ. The DNA of the CDR3 is TGCGCCAGCAGCCCCGGAGTTAACACTGAAGCTTTCTTT. Translating it yields CASSPGVNTEAFF.

This clonotype has a count of ten or more. The chain recombines TRBV11-2 with TRBJ2-2; 9 bases agree with TRBD2. The CDR3 is 16 residues long. The ends lost 3 bases at V and 5 bases at J; junction bases unmatched: 7. CDR1 SGHAT and CDR2 FQNNGV come from the germline V gene. The CDR3 spells CASSLTSGLGTGELFF. CDR3 in DNA: TGTGCCAGCAGCTTGACTAGCGGTTTGGGGACCGGGGAGCTGTTTTTT.

This clonotype has just a few counts. The chain has TRBV6-1 and TRBJ2-1; TRBD1 agrees at 7 bases. CDR1 and CDR2 (germline): MNHNS, SASEGT. J gave up 8 bases and V 6 bases, and 13 bases lay outside the gene matches. This CDR3 has 15 amino acids. The CDR3, as DNA: TGTGCCAGCAGGGTGACAGGGCTCGTAACAGATGAGCAGTTCTTC. Its translation is CASRVTGLVTDEQFF.

The chain joins TRBV11-3 to TRBJ2-2; 10 positions agree with TRBD2. Germline-derived CDR1 and CDR2 are SGHNT and YENEEA. The CDR3 contains 16 residues. The ends lost 5 bases at V and 1 base at J; junction bases unmatched: 4. CDR3 bases: TGTGCCAGCAGCACTAGCGGGACCAAGAACACCGGGGAGCTGTTTTTT. Its translation is CASSTSGTKNTGELFF.

The gene calls are TRBV9 and TRBJ1-6, with a weak D call TRBD1 (6 bases). Germline CDR1 SGDLS, CDR2 YYNGEE. Trimming shortened V by 0 bases and J by 7 bases, and 11 bases separated the two germline ends. The CDR3 is 15 amino acids. The CDR3 nucleotides are TGTGCCAGCAGCGTAGCGTCCGGGGGCAATTCACCCCTCCACTTT. Its protein is CASSVASGGNSPLHF.

The V gene is TRBV12-5, the J gene TRBJ2-3; D unresolved. Trimming took off 5 bases at V and 5 bases at J, with 8 bases between the two ends. This CDR3 has 12 amino acids. CDR1 is LGHNT, CDR2 FRNRAP, per germline. The CDR3 DNA reads TGTGCTAGTGGTCCACAGCAAGATACGCAGTATTTT. It translates to CASGPQQDTQYF.

The CDR3 spells CSVAGGSSETQYF. The CDR3 coding sequence is TGCAGCGTCGCGGGCGGGAGCAGTGAGACCCAGTACTTC. The chain recombines TRBV29-1 with TRBJ2-5; 7 nucleotides align to TRBD2. Looked up from germline, CDR1 is SQVTM and CDR2 is ANQGSEA. Losses at the gene ends were 6 bases for V and 5 bases for J; bases not matched to a gene: 9. The CDR3 spans 13 residues.

V and J are TRBV2 and TRBJ1-5; D uncertain. The CDR3 length is 13 residues. V lost 4 bases to trimming and J lost 11 bases, with 15 bases between them. Germline values: CDR1 SNHLY, CDR2 FYNNEI. Here the CDR3 reads CASSGAFSSAQHF. Written as DNA, the CDR3 is TGTGCCAGCAGTGGGGCTTTCTCGTCGGCCCAGCATTTT. The entire variable domain, with the rest obtained from reference TRBV2 and TRBJ1-5, is as follows: EPEVTQTPSHQVTQMGQEVILRCVPISNHLYFYWYRQILGQKVEFLVSFYNNEISEKSEIFDDQFSVERPDGSNFTLKIRSTKLEDSAMYFCASSGAFSSAQHFGDGTRLSIL.

This clonotype was detected many times. The genes are TRBV4-1 and TRBJ1-5; 9 bases are shared with TRBD1. The CDR3 covers 16 residues. After removal of 1 base from V and 4 bases from J, the junction contained 5 bases not matched to a gene. Germline assignment: CDR1 MGHRA and CDR2 YSYEKL. CDR3 sequence reads: CASSQVGQGPNQPQHF. CDR3 coding DNA: TGCGCCAGCAGCCAAGTGGGACAGGGACCTAATCAGCCCCAGCATTTT.

This clonotype was seen many times. The rearrangement links TRBV20-1 to TRBJ1-1, with D possibly TRBD1 on 6 matching bases. V lost 5 bases to trimming and J lost 2 bases, with 9 bases between them. The CDR3 loop spans 12 amino acids. Germline V lookup: CDR1 DFQATT, CDR2 SNEGSKA (reference sequence). CDR3 DNA sequence: TGCAGTGCTCGGACAGTAAACACTGAAGCTTTCTTT. This sequence encodes CSARTVNTEAFF.

The chain couples TRBV20-1 to TRBJ2-3; 8 bases agree with TRBD2. J gave up 3 bases and V 3 bases, and 5 bases lay outside the gene matches. This CDR3 contains 14 residues. Germline lookup yields CDR1 DFQATT and CDR2 SNEGSKA (reference sequence). The CDR3 region is CSARVAGRTDTQYF. CDR3 DNA sequence: TGCAGTGCTAGGGTAGCGGGACGTACAGATACGCAGTATTTT.

This clonotype turned up a few times. This chain joins TRBV20-1 and TRBJ1-1, with D hard to call. Per germline, CDR1 DFQATT and CDR2 SNEGSKA (reference sequence). V was pared by 2 bases and J by 7 bases, with 8 bases between. This CDR3 is built from 11 residues. The DNA of the CDR3 is TGCAGTGCTAGATCCCCAAATGAAGCTTTCTTT. The encoded protein is CSARSPNEAFF.

This clonotype was recorded a few times. The J gene is TRBJ2-1, the V gene TRBV29-1, with D possibly being TRBD1 (6 bases). Germline assignment: CDR1 SQVTM and CDR2 ANQGSEA. Trimming shortened V by 2 bases and J by 4 bases, and 15 bases separated the two germline ends. The length of the CDR3 is 15 residues. The CDR3: CSVELGQGLYNEQFF. CDR3 bases: TGCAGCGTTGAACTCGGGCAGGGGCTGTACAATGAGCAGTTCTTC.

This clonotype has a count of ten or more. CDR3 loop: CASRSGTGTGANVLTF. The DNA for the CDR3 is TGTGCCAGCAGGTCAGGGACAGGGACTGGGGCCAACGTCCTGACTTTC. This chain connects TRBV27 to TRBJ2-6; 9 nucleotides match TRBD1. The J segment lost 2 bases and the V segment lost 6 bases, leaving 5 bases of the junction unmatched. Germline values: CDR1 MNHEY, CDR2 SMNVEV (reference sequence). The CDR3 spans 16 residues.

This clonotype came up many times. The genes are TRBV20-1 and TRBJ2-3; 12 bases line up with TRBD2. The CDR3 is 16 amino acids. V lost 3 bases and J lost 4; bases outside the gene matches: 8. Germline CDR1 DFQATT, CDR2 SNEGSKA (reference sequence). As DNA, the CDR3 is TGCAGTGCTAGTCTACTAGCGGGAGGTTTCCCAGATACGCAGTATTTT. It specifies CSASLLAGGFPDTQYF.

This clonotype occurred a few times. CDR3 in DNA: TGCGCCAGCAGCTTGGCTACCGGGACAGGGGTTTCACCCCTCCACTTT. As protein: CASSLATGTGVSPLHF. The chain recombines TRBV5-1 with TRBJ1-6; 10 nucleotides align to TRBD1. CDR1 and CDR2 (germline): SGHRS, YFSETQ. This CDR3 contains 16 residues. V was clipped by 0 bases and J by 9 bases; unmatched bases: 6.

In DNA form, the CDR3 reads TGTGCCAGTAGTATAATAACCAAGAACACTGAAGCTTTCTTT. It specifies CASSIITKNTEAFF. This rearrangement joins TRBV19 to TRBJ1-1; D is uncertain. This CDR3 has 14 residues. V was clipped by 2 bases and J by 1 base, with 8 bases between them. Germline V gives CDR1 LNHDA, CDR2 SQIVND (reference sequence).

This clonotype was found many times. V gene TRBV19 combines with J gene TRBJ2-1, with D possibly called TRBD1 or TRBD2 (5 bases each). This CDR3 has 16 amino acids. The germline CDR1 and CDR2 sequences are LNHDA and SQIVND (reference sequence). Deletions cut 1 base from V and 4 bases from J, with 14 bases between. The CDR3 protein is CASSIGVGGAYNEQFF. The CDR3, as DNA: TGTGCCAGTAGTATAGGAGTTGGGGGAGCTTACAATGAGCAGTTCTTC.

This clonotype has a count of ten or more. This chain uses TRBV18 with TRBJ1-1; D gene unclear. CDR1 and CDR2 from the germline V gene are KGHSH and LQKENI. This CDR3 comprises 13 residues. Between the trimmed V and J ends, which lost 2 bases and 1 base, there was a span of 5 bases. The CDR3 reads CASSPSGNTEAFF. In DNA, the CDR3 is TGTGCCAGCTCACCATCGGGGAACACTGAAGCTTTCTTT.

This clonotype appeared many times. The V call is TRBV12-5, the J call TRBJ2-4; 7 bases line up with TRBD2. Looked up from germline, CDR1 is LGHNT and CDR2 is FRNRAP. The CDR3 sequence is 12 residues long. The trim removed 3 bases at V and 14 bases at J, leaving 7 bases unmatched. The CDR3 loop reads CASGFETSVKYF. The CDR3 nucleotides read TGTGCTAGTGGTTTTGAAACTAGCGTTAAGTACTTC.

This clonotype was found many times. The CDR3 coding sequence is TGCAGTGCTAACCCGACTAGCTGGAACGAGCAGTACTTC. As protein: CSANPTSWNEQYF. The chain employs TRBV20-1 and TRBJ2-7; 7 bases match TRBD2. The CDR3 contains 13 residues. Germline V gene sequence: CDR1 DFQATT, CDR2 SNEGSKA (reference sequence). Germline trimming cut 4 bases from V and 5 bases from J; bases unmatched to any gene: 8.

Many counts were recorded for this clonotype. The rearrangement links TRBV3-1 to TRBJ2-7; tentatively, D is TRBD1 (5 bases). Germline assignment: CDR1 LGHDT and CDR2 YNNKEL (reference sequence). The CDR3 length is 16 residues. The V gene lost 2 bases and the J gene lost 4 bases, with 18 bases spanning the gap. The CDR3 reads CASSQMATASPYEQYF. The CDR3 DNA is TGTGCCAGCAGCCAAATGGCGACAGCGTCACCTTACGAGCAGTACTTC.

This clonotype was seen at least ten times. This chain uses TRBV7-2 with TRBJ2-1; no clear D. Trimming stripped 0 bases from V and 4 bases from J, with 4 bases between. The CDR3 has 13 residues. Germline values: CDR1 SGHTA, CDR2 FQGNSA. The CDR3 is CASSLAVYNEQFF. The CDR3, as DNA: TGTGCCAGCAGCTTAGCTGTTTACAATGAGCAGTTCTTC.

This clonotype was observed a handful of times. The CDR3 region is CSARLNEQYF. DNA for the CDR3: TGCAGTGCTAGATTGAACGAGCAGTACTTC. This chain joins TRBV20-1 and TRBJ2-7, with D unresolved. Trimming pared 2 bases from V and 5 bases from J, leaving 4 bases between. Germline values: CDR1 DFQATT, CDR2 SNEGSKA (reference sequence). The CDR3 is 10 amino acids.